These T cell receptor beta chains were read from a single sample in a study of metastatic and nonmetastatic thyroid tumors. From the PCR reads, TCRdb re-called clones with MiXCR. The sample has fewer than 100,000 clones, 14% to 15% seen once. The specimen sequenced was blood. The receptors were gathered from a female donor with papillary thyroid cancer or a benign thyroid nodule (not recorded which). Some clones in this sample may be carry-over from other donors' samples. CDR3s include the opening cysteine and the closing phenylalanine or tryptophan. Fields, in order: D gene, clone size, V gene, J gene, CDR3 DNA, CDR3 protein. The D gene is left open where the match is weak. Only part of the rows carry a size: once, few, many, or a class if the clone is expanded.

d_call: -; clone_size: many; v_call: TRBV5-1; j_call: TRBJ1-4; cdr3_nt: TGCGCCAGCAGCTTGGGGGCAAATAATGAAAAACTGTTTTTT; cdr3_aa: CASSLGANNEKLFF
d_call: -; clone_size: many; v_call: TRBV7-6; j_call: TRBJ1-1; cdr3_nt: TGTGCCAGCGGTTTCCATAACACTGAAGCTTTCTTT; cdr3_aa: CASGFHNTEAFF
d_call: -; clone_size: many; v_call: TRBV2; j_call: TRBJ2-1; cdr3_nt: TGTGCCAGCAGTGCACAGAACTACAATGAGCAGTTCTTC; cdr3_aa: CASSAQNYNEQFF
d_call: -; clone_size: many; v_call: TRBV2; j_call: TRBJ1-5; cdr3_nt: TGTGCCAGCAGTGAAGCGCTCCGGGGCAATCAGCCCCAGCATTTT; cdr3_aa: CASSEALRGNQPQHF
d_call: -; clone_size: many; v_call: TRBV15; j_call: TRBJ2-7; cdr3_nt: TGTGCCACCAGCAGAGATAGGGCAGGGGACGAGCAGTACTTC; cdr3_aa: CATSRDRAGDEQYF
d_call: -; clone_size: many; v_call: TRBV3-1; j_call: TRBJ2-1; cdr3_nt: TGTGCCAGCAGCCAGAGCGGGTTCTATCAAGGGAACAATGAGCAGTTCTTC; cdr3_aa: CASSQSGFYQGNNEQFF
d_call: -; clone_size: many; v_call: TRBV27; j_call: TRBJ1-3; cdr3_nt: TGTGCCAGCAGGGGGTTAACTGGAAACACCATATATTTT; cdr3_aa: CASRGLTGNTIYF
d_call: -; clone_size: many; v_call: TRBV5-6; j_call: TRBJ1-6; cdr3_nt: TGTGCCAGCACCTACAGCGGGACCCAGAGCAATTCACCCCTCCACTTT; cdr3_aa: CASTYSGTQSNSPLHF
d_call: -; clone_size: -; v_call: TRBV18; j_call: TRBJ2-3; cdr3_nt: TGCGCCAGCTCACTACAGACAGATACGCAGTATTTT; cdr3_aa: CASSLQTDTQYF
d_call: -; clone_size: many; v_call: TRBV28; j_call: TRBJ2-7; cdr3_nt: TGTGCCAGCAGTTTGGTAGGTTCGGAGCAGTACTTC; cdr3_aa: CASSLVGSEQYF
d_call: TRBD2; clone_size: many; v_call: TRBV12-3/TRBV12-4; j_call: TRBJ2-7; cdr3_nt: TGTGCCAGCAGATTGAGCGGGGGGGCCTACGAGCAGTACTTC; cdr3_aa: CASRLSGGAYEQYF
d_call: TRBD1; clone_size: many; v_call: TRBV27; j_call: TRBJ2-1; cdr3_nt: TGTGCCAGCAGTTTTTGGGGACAGGGGGCACTCAATGAGCAGTTCTTC; cdr3_aa: CASSFWGQGALNEQFF
d_call: -; clone_size: many; v_call: TRBV6-2/TRBV6-3; j_call: TRBJ1-1; cdr3_nt: TGTGCCACCAGCGGAATACAGGGAATGAACACTGAAGCTTTCTTT; cdr3_aa: CATSGIQGMNTEAFF
d_call: -; clone_size: -; v_call: TRBV20-1; j_call: TRBJ1-5; cdr3_nt: TGCAGTGCTAGACGGAGGGTAAGATGGTATCAGCCCCAGCATTTT; cdr3_aa: CSARRRVRWYQPQHF
d_call: -; clone_size: -; v_call: TRBV30; j_call: TRBJ1-2; cdr3_nt: TGTGCCTGGAGTGTAGGGCCAGGGGGCTACACCTTC; cdr3_aa: CAWSVGPGGYTF
d_call: -; clone_size: many; v_call: TRBV11-2; j_call: TRBJ1-1; cdr3_nt: TGTGCCAGCAGCTTAGGCGGGGTTACTGAAGCTTTCTTT; cdr3_aa: CASSLGGVTEAFF
d_call: -; clone_size: many; v_call: TRBV30; j_call: TRBJ2-5; cdr3_nt: TGTGCCTGGATGCGCGGGACGGAGACCCAGTACTTC; cdr3_aa: CAWMRGTETQYF
d_call: TRBD2; clone_size: many; v_call: TRBV10-2; j_call: TRBJ2-2; cdr3_nt: TGCGCCAGCACGGGGCTAGCGGGGGGTCTTACTACCGGGGAGCTGTTTTTT; cdr3_aa: CASTGLAGGLTTGELFF
d_call: -; clone_size: many; v_call: TRBV27; j_call: TRBJ2-3; cdr3_nt: TGTGCCAGCAGTTTATATATGAGGTTAACGCAGTATTTT; cdr3_aa: CASSLYMRLTQYF
d_call: -; clone_size: many; v_call: TRBV6-2/TRBV6-3; j_call: TRBJ2-1; cdr3_nt: TGTGCCAGCAGCGAGCTCCCTAGGTTACCCTACAATGAGCAGTTCTTC; cdr3_aa: CASSELPRLPYNEQFF
d_call: -; clone_size: many; v_call: TRBV19; j_call: TRBJ1-5; cdr3_nt: TGTGCCAGTACAACAATATTACATAGCAATCAGCCCCAGCATTTT; cdr3_aa: CASTTILHSNQPQHF
d_call: -; clone_size: many; v_call: TRBV7-9; j_call: TRBJ1-2; cdr3_nt: TGTGCCAGCAGCTCGTGGGAGGCGAATGGCTACACCTTC; cdr3_aa: CASSSWEANGYTF
d_call: -; clone_size: many; v_call: TRBV29-1; j_call: TRBJ1-2; cdr3_nt: TGCAGCGTGAACCCGGAGGGAAACTATGGCTACACCTTC; cdr3_aa: CSVNPEGNYGYTF